This T cell receptor beta chain was found in a study of CD8+CD57+ T cells in acquired aplastic anemia. About the research overall: The mean DNA yield obtained from sorted CD4+ and CD8+ cells came to about 3.2 ug.

Genomic DNA constituted the template upon which TCR beta VDJ and CDR3 profiling was performed. A single record per CDR3 protein comes from TCRdb applying MiXCR to the reads. The sample shows some 200,000 distinct CDR3 sequences, 61% of them seen only once. Overall study results and limits: A set of roughly 27 CD8+ CDR3 sequences was shared between patients and controls, and these sequences appeared highly expressed in patients. Researchers reported that CD8+ Simpson's diversity was not significantly different in patients versus controls.

J gave up 3 bases and V 5 bases, and 6 bases lay outside the gene matches. The CDR3 is 16 amino acids. The germline V gene encodes CDR1 SGHDN and CDR2 FVKESK. About this clonotype itself: Its specificity is unknown.

Sequenced input: sorted CD4+, CD8+, or CD8+CD57+ T cells (not recorded which) from PBMCs. The chain combines TRBV14 with TRBJ2-1; TRBD2 agrees at 11 bases. This TCR came from a human donor in good health. The CDR3 sequence: CASSLLAGAVYNEQFF. The CDR3 DNA reads as TGTGCCAGCAGCTTACTAGCGGGAGCGGTCTACAATGAGCAGTTCTTC.